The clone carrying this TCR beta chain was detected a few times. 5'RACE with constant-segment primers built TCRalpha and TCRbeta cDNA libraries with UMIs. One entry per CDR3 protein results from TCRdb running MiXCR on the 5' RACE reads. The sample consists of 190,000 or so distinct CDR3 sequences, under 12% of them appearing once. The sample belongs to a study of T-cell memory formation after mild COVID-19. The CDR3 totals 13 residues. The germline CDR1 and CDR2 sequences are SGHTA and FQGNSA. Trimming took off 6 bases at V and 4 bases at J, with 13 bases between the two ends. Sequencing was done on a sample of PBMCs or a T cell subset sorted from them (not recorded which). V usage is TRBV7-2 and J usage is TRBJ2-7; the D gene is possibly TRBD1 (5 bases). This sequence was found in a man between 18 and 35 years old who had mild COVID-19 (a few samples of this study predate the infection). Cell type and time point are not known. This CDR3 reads CASSVLRVYEQYF. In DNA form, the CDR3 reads TGTGCCAGCAGTGTACTCAGGGTGTACGAGCAGTACTTC.